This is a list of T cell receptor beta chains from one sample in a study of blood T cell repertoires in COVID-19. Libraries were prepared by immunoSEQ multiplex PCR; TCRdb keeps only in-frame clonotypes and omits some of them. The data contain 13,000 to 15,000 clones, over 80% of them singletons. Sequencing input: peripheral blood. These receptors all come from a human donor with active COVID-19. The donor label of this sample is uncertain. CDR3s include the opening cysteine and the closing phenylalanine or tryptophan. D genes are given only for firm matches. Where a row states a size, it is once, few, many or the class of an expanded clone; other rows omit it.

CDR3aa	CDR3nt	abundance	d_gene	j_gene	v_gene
CATGGSSSYNEQFF	TGTGCCACCGGCGGGTCAAGTAGCTACAATGAGCAGTTCTTC	-	-	TRBJ2-1	TRBV27
CSASEGANNEQFF	TGCAGTGCTAGTGAGGGGGCCAACAATGAGCAGTTCTTC	-	TRBD1	TRBJ2-1	TRBV20-1
CASTPPTANYGYTF	TGTGCCAGCACCCCTCCAACAGCTAACTATGGCTACACCTTC	-	-	TRBJ1-2	TRBV6-2/TRBV6-3
CASSPGSFGETQYF	TGTGCCAGCAGCCCCGGCTCTTTCGGGGAGACCCAGTACTTC	-	-	TRBJ2-5	TRBV14
CAWSQVNYGYTF	TGTGCCTGGAGTCAGGTTAACTATGGCTACACCTTC	-	-	TRBJ1-2	TRBV30
CASSLAGGLGELFF	TGTGCCAGCTCACTAGCGGGGGGGCTCGGGGAGCTGTTTTTT	-	TRBD2	TRBJ2-2	TRBV7-8
CASSPRPGLSEKLFF	TGTGCCAGCAGCCCCCGACCGGGACTTTCTGAAAAACTGTTTTTT	-	-	TRBJ1-4	TRBV3-1/TRBV3-2
CASSLATNTEAFF	TGTGCCAGCAGCTTGGCTACCAACACTGAAGCTTTCTTT	-	-	TRBJ1-1	TRBV5-4
CASNPSPGAKETQYF	TGCGCCAGCAACCCCAGCCCTGGGGCAAAAGAGACCCAGTACTTC	-	-	TRBJ2-5	TRBV5-1
CATQGKANTGELFF	TGTGCCACCCAGGGGAAGGCGAACACCGGGGAGCTGTTTTTT	-	-	TRBJ2-2	TRBV2
CASSQDFRTSMFF	TGTGCCAGCAGCCAAGATTTCAGGACATCGATGTTCTTC	-	-	TRBJ2-1	TRBV14
CASSQDVSRNTIYF	TGCGCCAGCAGCCAAGATGTTAGTCGAAACACCATATATTTT	-	-	TRBJ1-3	TRBV4-1
CASSLIGGNTGELFF	TGCGCCAGCAGCTTGATCGGGGGGAACACCGGGGAGCTGTTTTTT	-	-	TRBJ2-2	TRBV5-1
CASIQTQVWNTDTQYF	TGTGCCAGCATCCAAACCCAGGTTTGGAACACAGATACGCAGTATTTT	-	-	TRBJ2-3	TRBV2
CASSLGGQGDQPQHF	TGTGCCAGCAGCTTGGGGGGACAGGGAGATCAGCCCCAGCATTTT	-	TRBD1	TRBJ1-5	TRBV5-8
CASSYVEGSGANVLTF	TGTGCCAGCAGTTACGTGGAGGGGTCTGGGGCCAACGTCCTGACTTTC	-	-	TRBJ2-6	TRBV6-5
CASSQVSRAGHEQYF	TGTGCCAGCAGCCAAGTTTCCAGAGCTGGGCACGAGCAGTACTTC	-	-	TRBJ2-7	TRBV4-2
CASSFTQGGEQYF	TGTGCCAGCAGTTTCACCCAGGGAGGCGAGCAGTACTTC	-	-	TRBJ2-7	TRBV13
CASSPTMGANTGELFF	TGTGCCAGCAGCCCTACGATGGGAGCGAACACCGGGGAGCTGTTTTTT	-	-	TRBJ2-2	TRBV5-6
CATSSRGITDTQYF	TGTGCCACCTCCTCGCGGGGGATCACAGATACGCAGTATTTT	-	TRBD2	TRBJ2-3	TRBV27
CASSIQRQGNQPQHF	TGTGCCAGTAGTATTCAGAGACAGGGAAATCAGCCCCAGCATTTT	-	TRBD1	TRBJ1-5	TRBV19
CASSFTSGTYEQYF	TGCGCCAGCAGCTTCACTAGCGGTACCTACGAGCAGTACTTC	-	TRBD2	TRBJ2-7	TRBV5-1
CASSQGTGKETQYF	TGCGCCAGCAGCCAGGGAACGGGAAAAGAGACCCAGTACTTC	once	-	TRBJ2-5	TRBV4-3
CATSGQGEQPQHF	TGTGCCACCAGTGGGCAGGGGGAGCAGCCCCAGCATTTT	-	TRBD1	TRBJ1-5	TRBV24-1
CASRDEGAWNTEAFF	TGTGCCAGCAGGGACGAGGGGGCTTGGAACACTGAAGCTTTCTTT	-	TRBD1	TRBJ1-1	TRBV7-2
CASSLETPRDRTMRSSYNEQFF	TGCGCCAGCAGCTTGGAGACGCCCCGGGACAGGACCATGAGGAGCTCCTACAATGAGCAGTTCTTC	-	TRBD1	TRBJ2-1	TRBV5-1
CASSPQGTTEAFF	TGCGCCAGCAGCCCACAGGGTACAACTGAAGCTTTCTTT	-	-	TRBJ1-1	TRBV4-1
CASSEGAGSNQPQHF	TGTGCCAGCAGCGAGGGGGCAGGGAGCAATCAGCCCCAGCATTTT	-	TRBD1	TRBJ1-5	TRBV5-5
CASSLVGQKQETQYF	TGTGCCAGCAGCTTAGTGGGACAGAAACAAGAGACCCAGTACTTC	-	TRBD1	TRBJ2-5	TRBV7-9
CASSPSGTSDTQYF	TGTGCCAGCAGCCCCAGCGGGACATCGGATACGCAGTATTTT	-	-	TRBJ2-3	TRBV3-1/TRBV3-2
CAWIGQGGYGYTF	TGTGCCTGGATTGGACAGGGCGGGTATGGCTACACCTTC	few	TRBD1	TRBJ1-2	TRBV30
CASSQGFAGFYNEQFF	TGTGCCAGTAGTCAAGGGTTTGCAGGGTTCTACAATGAGCAGTTCTTC	-	-	TRBJ2-1	TRBV19
CASSELPPGTGGSYTF	TGTGCCAGCAGTGAACTTCCCCCCGGGACAGGGGGATCCTACACCTTC	few	TRBD1	TRBJ1-2	TRBV2
CASSQADRHEKLFF	TGCGCCAGCAGCCAAGCGGACAGGCATGAAAAACTGTTTTTT	-	TRBD1	TRBJ1-4	TRBV4-3
CASSVLPGLAGGQNEQFF	TGTGCCAGCAGCGTCCTCCCGGGACTAGCGGGGGGGCAAAATGAGCAGTTCTTC	-	TRBD2	TRBJ2-1	TRBV9
CASSYGRRETQYF	TGTGCCAGCAGTTACGGCAGGAGGGAGACCCAGTACTTC	-	-	TRBJ2-5	TRBV6-5
CASSLDQGMNTEAFF	TGTGCCAGCAGCTTAGACCAGGGGATGAACACTGAAGCTTTCTTT	few	-	TRBJ1-1	TRBV7-9
CASSRSPAGTGNTEAFF	TGTGCCAGCAGCCGTTCTCCCGCCGGGACAGGTAACACTGAAGCTTTCTTT	once	TRBD1	TRBJ1-1	TRBV7-9
CASSLEHLEQYF	TGTGCCAGCAGCTTAGAACACCTCGAGCAGTACTTC	-	-	TRBJ2-7	TRBV11-2
CASSPLDLAGSTDTQYF	TGTGCCAGCTCACCCCTCGATCTAGCGGGGAGCACAGATACGCAGTATTTT	-	TRBD2	TRBJ2-3	TRBV18
CASSLDGGANVLTF	TGCGCCAGCAGCTTGGACGGTGGGGCCAACGTCCTGACTTTC	-	-	TRBJ2-6	TRBV5-1
CASSLDALLAGADEQYF	TGTGCCAGCAGCTTGGACGCCCTACTAGCGGGGGCAGACGAGCAGTACTTC	-	TRBD2	TRBJ2-7	TRBV5-6
CASRGSLAGAYEQYF	TGCGCCAGCAGGGGAAGCCTAGCGGGAGCCTACGAGCAGTACTTC	-	TRBD2	TRBJ2-7	TRBV5-1
CASSALRNTEAFF	TGTGCCAGCAGTGCGTTGAGGAACACTGAAGCTTTCTTT	-	-	TRBJ1-1	TRBV2